A single sample is the source of the 15 T cell receptor beta chains below, sequenced in a study of blood T cell repertoires in COVID-19 (TCRdb year 2020). The library was built by means of the immunoSEQ multiplex PCR assay. Entries here come from immuneACCESS through TCRdb and include only in-frame sequences with V and J called. Some clones fail to appear in such tables; in the studies checked, an unresolved V gene covers under half of the shortfall, and the cause of the remainder is unknown. The sample table contains 200,000 to 300,000 clones; only one count was recorded for approximately 92% of them. Approximately 2.6% of the sample lies in the top ten. Sample: peripheral blood. The receptors come from a young adult with COVID-19, enrolled during active disease.

V usage is TRBV4-2 and J usage is TRBJ2-1; D perhaps matches TRBD1 (5 bases). V lost 3 bases to trimming and J lost 4 bases, with 13 bases between them. Germline V gene sequence: CDR1 LGHNA, CDR2 YNFKEQ. The CDR3 runs 15 residues. The CDR3 protein is CASSQSGRSYNEQFF. As DNA, the CDR3 is TGTGCCAGCAGCCAGTCAGGGCGGAGTTACAATGAGCAGTTCTTC.

The rearrangement links TRBV11-2 to TRBJ2-7; 10 nucleotides agree with TRBD2. Germline lookup yields CDR1 SGHAT and CDR2 FQNNGV. There are 14 residues in the CDR3. V was pared by 2 bases and J by 5 bases, with 3 bases of the junction left unmatched. The CDR3 nucleotides read TGTGCCAGCAGCTTACTAGCGGGAGTCAACGAGCAGTACTTC. Protein product: CASSLLAGVNEQYF.

The CDR3 DNA follows: TGTGCCACCAGCAGAGACCGAACAGGGGTAAAAAACTATGGCTACACCTTC. Residues: CATSRDRTGVKNYGYTF. V and J are TRBV15 and TRBJ1-2, with TRBD1 matching 7 bases. The CDR3 runs to 17 residues. Germline CDR1 and CDR2: LNHNV and YYDKDF (reference sequence). V dropped 0 bases and J dropped 2; count of bases not matched to a gene: 9.

The rearrangement uses TRBV28 and TRBJ2-1; TRBD1 might be the D (6 bases). CDR3 length: 14 residues. Germline V gene lookup returns CDR1 MDHEN and CDR2 SYDVKM. The germline V and J ends were trimmed by 3 bases and 8 bases, with 14 bases remaining between them. CDR3 sequence: CASSLRQGLDEQFF. CDR3 DNA: TGTGCCAGCAGTTTGAGGCAGGGGCTGGATGAGCAGTTCTTC.

The rearrangement links TRBV4-1 to TRBJ2-2; D might be TRBD1 (5 bases). V lost 4 bases, J lost 6 bases, and 12 bases lay in between. Germline V gene sequence: CDR1 MGHRA, CDR2 YSYEKL. The CDR3 is 14 amino acids. The CDR3 region is CASSPEGVPGELFF. Written as DNA, the CDR3 is TGCGCCAGCAGCCCAGAAGGGGTTCCCGGGGAGCTGTTTTTT.

V gene TRBV10-3 combines with J gene TRBJ1-1; 7 positions agree with TRBD1. This CDR3 has 16 residues. Germline values: CDR1 ENHRY, CDR2 SYGVKD. Trimming took 8 bases from V and 0 from J; bases not matched to a gene: 12. The CDR3 loop reads CAILPEGGNLNTEAFF. The DNA for the CDR3 is TGTGCCATCTTGCCGGAAGGGGGCAACCTGAACACTGAAGCTTTCTTT.

J is TRBJ2-5 and V is TRBV7-2; 11 bases match TRBD1. This CDR3 region has 15 residues. V was clipped by 5 bases and J by 5 bases; unmatched bases: 7. Germline values: CDR1 SGHTA, CDR2 FQGNSA. CDR3 region: CASSQQRTGGETQYF. Here the CDR3 DNA reads TGTGCCAGCAGCCAGCAGCGGACAGGGGGCGAGACCCAGTACTTC.

The gene calls are TRBV4-2 and TRBJ2-2, with TRBD2 matching 11 bases. The CDR3 totals 17 residues. J gave up 5 bases and V 0 bases, and 5 bases lay outside the gene matches. Germline V gene lookup returns CDR1 LGHNA and CDR2 YNFKEQ. CDR3 DNA: TGTGCCAGCAGCCAAGACTGGGCTAGCGGGAGGACCGGGGAGCTGTTTTTT. It translates to CASSQDWASGRTGELFF.

This clone was counted once. This rearrangement joins TRBV3-1 (or the pseudogene TRBV3-2) to TRBJ2-7; 8 positions agree with TRBD2. After removal of 4 bases from V and 1 base from J, the junction contained 6 bases not matched to a gene. In germline, CDR1 is LGHDT, CDR2 YNNKEL (reference sequence). The CDR3 is 15 residues long. CDR3 amino acids: CASSRPAGGSYEQYF. The CDR3 DNA reads TGTGCCAGCAGCCGCCCCGCGGGAGGTTCCTACGAGCAGTACTTC.

The chain links TRBV21-1 to TRBJ1-1; the table's TRBD1 call for D was not verified on the DNA. TRBV21-1 is assigned pseudogene status. The CDR3 contains 14 residues. The CDR3 protein is CASSKGGPNTEAFF. CDR3 nucleotide sequence: TGTGCCAGCAGCAAAGGGGGCCCTAACACTGAAGCTTTCTTT.

This chain links TRBV28 with TRBJ1-5, with D tentatively TRBD1 (6 bases). Per the germline V gene, CDR1 is MDHEN and CDR2 is SYDVKM. The CDR3 contains 16 residues. V gave up 6 bases and J gave up 1 base, with 16 bases separating them. The CDR3 DNA reads as TGTGCCAGCAGAAGCTACAGGGTGGTAAGCAATCAGCCCCAGCATTTT. Translated: CASRSYRVVSNQPQHF.

This chain uses TRBV4-1 with TRBJ2-7, with 12 bases identical to TRBD2. The length of the CDR3 is 18 residues. CDR1 is MGHRA, CDR2 YSYEKL, per germline. Trimming at V came to 0 bases and at J to 5 bases, leaving 11 bases not matched to a gene. The CDR3 loop reads CASSQEGLLLAGGNEQYF. In nucleotides, the CDR3 is TGCGCCAGCAGCCAAGAGGGATTGCTGCTAGCGGGAGGGAACGAGCAGTACTTC.

The chain joins TRBV18 to TRBJ2-7, with a possible D match to TRBD2 (6 bases). CDR3 length: 14 amino acids. Trimming took 3 bases from V and 5 from J, leaving 14 bases between them. Germline lookup yields CDR1 KGHSH and CDR2 LQKENI. The CDR3 is CASSPAWGDNEQYF. CDR3 bases: TGTGCCAGCTCACCTGCTTGGGGGGATAACGAGCAGTACTTC.

The V gene is TRBV27, the J gene TRBJ2-1; TRBD2 matches at 8 bases. The germline CDR1 and CDR2 sequences are MNHEY and SMNVEV (reference sequence). This CDR3 is built from 13 residues. After removal of 10 bases from V and 4 bases from J, the junction contained 6 bases not matched to a gene. The CDR3: CATRLARYNEQFF. CDR3 DNA: TGTGCCACCCGACTAGCGAGATACAATGAGCAGTTCTTC.

The chain employs TRBV7-3 and TRBJ2-7; 9 nucleotides line up with TRBD1. The CDR3 consists of 17 residues. V dropped 0 bases and J dropped 6; count of bases not matched to a gene: 12. Germline V gene data show CDR1 as SGHTA and CDR2 as FQGTGA. The DNA of the CDR3 is TGTGCCAGCAGCTTAACTGCCGGGACAGGGTGGTCGGGCGAGCAGTACTTC. As protein: CASSLTAGTGWSGEQYF.